A single sample is the source of the 16 T cell receptor beta chains below, sequenced in a study of T cell changes during pregnancy in multiple sclerosis. Profiling relied on immunoSEQ multiplex PCR, and the TCRdb table lists in-frame clones only, not all of them. Altogether under 55,000 clones are present, about 90% being singletons, with the ten largest covering more than 8.5%. Source: CD8+ T cells from peripheral blood mononuclear cells, taken after pregnancy. The receptors were gathered from a female donor with multiple sclerosis, enrolled in a pregnancy study.

This sequence joins TRBV5-1 and TRBJ2-3, with a possible D match to TRBD1 (5 bases). V was pared by 1 base and J by 0 bases, with 9 bases between. The CDR3 length is 15 residues. CDR1 and CDR2 (germline): SGHRS, YFSETQ. Here the CDR3 reads CASSLSRASTDTQYF. CDR3 in DNA: TGCGCCAGCAGCTTGAGCAGGGCTAGCACAGATACGCAGTATTTT.

V gene TRBV14 combines with J gene TRBJ1-1; 8 bases match TRBD1. V was pared by 7 bases and J by 4 bases, with 5 bases of the junction left unmatched. This CDR3 contains 13 residues. Germline CDR1 SGHDN, CDR2 FVKESK. DNA for the CDR3: TGTGCCAGCACCCCAGGGGGCTTCACTGAAGCTTTCTTT. It is translated as CASTPGGFTEAFF.

The CDR3 reads CASSDRFGGETQYF. For the CDR3, the DNA is TGTGCCAGCAGCGACAGGTTTGGGGGGGAGACCCAGTACTTC. This chain uses TRBV9 with TRBJ2-5; possibly TRBD2 for D (6 bases). This CDR3 is built from 14 residues. The V and J ends lost 3 bases and 5 bases respectively, with 14 bases between them. Germline V gene sequence: CDR1 SGDLS, CDR2 YYNGEE.

The rearrangement uses TRBV7-6 and TRBJ1-2; TRBD1 matches at 12 bases. Germline-derived CDR1 and CDR2 are SGHVS and FNYEAQ. The length of the CDR3 is 19 residues. Trimming cost V 0 bases and J 3 bases; bases outside gene matches: 11. CDR3 bases: TGTGCCAGCAGCTTAGCTACCGGGACAGGGGGCGAGTATTACTATGGCTACACCTTC. Residues: CASSLATGTGGEYYYGYTF.

The chain has TRBV5-1 and TRBJ2-5, with a possible D match to TRBD2 (7 bases). Germline lookup yields CDR1 SGHRS and CDR2 YFSETQ. Trimming cost V 6 bases and J 5 bases, with 11 bases left between them. The CDR3 covers 12 residues. The CDR3 here is CASNPGGETQYF. The DNA for the CDR3 is TGCGCCAGCAACCCGGGGGGCGAGACCCAGTACTTC.

This clone has a handful of counts. The chain uses TRBV5-4 and TRBJ1-5; no firm D call. The germline V gene has CDR1 SGHNT and CDR2 YYREEE (reference sequence). The V gene lost 0 bases and the J gene lost 11 bases, with 12 bases spanning the gap. This CDR3 has 13 residues. The CDR3 region has the DNA TGTGCCAGCAGCTTGGATTTGGGCGGGACCCAGCATTTT. It translates to CASSLDLGGTQHF. Full variable domain (missing parts from reference TRBV5-4 and TRBJ1-5): ETGVTQSPTHLIKTRGQQVTLRCSSQSGHNTVSWYQQALGQGPQFIFQYYREEENGRGNFPPRFSGLQFPNYSSELNVNALELDDSALYLCASSLDLGGTQHFGDGTRLSIL.

The rearrangement uses TRBV9 and TRBJ2-3; 9 bases agree with TRBD2. From germline, CDR1 is SGDLS and CDR2 YYNGEE. V lost 4 bases, J lost 1 base, and 1 base stayed unmatched. The CDR3 covers 14 residues. The CDR3 here is CASSRGGGTDTQYF. As DNA, the CDR3 is TGTGCCAGCAGCCGCGGGGGGGGCACAGATACGCAGTATTTT.

The CDR3: CASSPQTMGGSAFF. The CDR3 region has the DNA TGTGCCAGCAGCCCCCAGACGATGGGGGGATCAGCTTTCTTT. This rearrangement joins TRBV5-4 to TRBJ1-1, with D perhaps matching TRBD1 (5 bases). The V gene's germline CDR1 is SGHNT and CDR2 YYREEE (reference sequence). V was cut by 4 bases and J by 10 bases, with 20 bases left in between. The CDR3 extends over 14 amino acids.

The chain recombines TRBV9 with TRBJ2-1; 8 bases map to TRBD2. This CDR3 contains 18 residues. Germline loops: CDR1 SGDLS, CDR2 YYNGEE. The V and J ends lost 3 bases and 1 base, in that order; junction bases with no gene match: 12. CDR3 DNA sequence: TGTGCCAGCAGCGCGCTCGCGGGGGGTCCTAGATCCTACAATGAGCAGTTCTTC. Its translation: CASSALAGGPRSYNEQFF. Combining the CDR3 with reference TRBV9 and TRBJ2-1 gives the whole variable domain DSGVTQTPKHLITATGQRVTLRCSPRSGDLSVYWYQQSLDQGLQFLIQYYNGEERAKGNILERFSAQQFPDLHSELNLSSLELGDSALYFCASSALAGGPRSYNEQFFGPGTRLTVL.

V usage is TRBV7-9 and J usage is TRBJ2-1; tentative D call: TRBD2 (6 bases). From germline, CDR1 is SEHNR and CDR2 FQNEAQ (reference sequence). The CDR3 covers 14 residues. Trimming pared 4 bases from V and 4 bases from J, leaving 11 bases between. The CDR3 DNA reads TGTGCCAGCAGCTCATTAGCGGCGTACAATGAGCAGTTCTTC. Amino acid sequence: CASSSLAAYNEQFF.

V is TRBV2 and J is TRBJ1-2; D might be TRBD1 (5 bases). This CDR3 is built from 14 residues. CDR1 is SNHLY and CDR2 is FYNNEI in the germline V gene. Trimming removed 9 bases from V and 4 bases from J, with 18 bases in between. CDR3 in amino acids: CASTPLGQSYGYTF. The CDR3 nucleotides read TGTGCCAGTACCCCCCTGGGGCAGAGCTATGGCTACACCTTC. The entire variable domain, with the rest obtained from reference TRBV2 and TRBJ1-2, is as follows: EPEVTQTPSHQVTQMGQEVILRCVPISNHLYFYWYRQILGQKVEFLVSFYNNEISEKSEIFDDQFSVERPDGSNFTLKIRSTKLEDSAMYFCASTPLGQSYGYTFGSGTRLTVV.

This chain links TRBV6-5 with TRBJ2-7, with 8 bases aligning to TRBD2. Germline V gene data show CDR1 as MNHEY and CDR2 as SVGAGI. The J segment lost 1 base and the V segment lost 2 bases, leaving 1 base of the junction unmatched. The CDR3 is 14 amino acids. CDR3 sequence: CASSYASGSYEQYF. The CDR3 region has the DNA TGTGCCAGCAGTTACGCTAGCGGGTCCTACGAGCAGTACTTC.

The chain is built from TRBV11-2 and TRBJ2-7; the match to TRBD1 covers 7 bases. Germline CDR1 and CDR2: SGHAT and FQNNGV. The V segment lost 5 bases and the J segment 2 bases; nucleotides outside the gene matches: 6. CDR3 length equals 14 residues. Written as DNA, the CDR3 is TGTGCCAGCAGCCAACAGGGGTCCCCCTACGAGCAGTACTTC. This sequence encodes CASSQQGSPYEQYF.

The gene calls are TRBV5-6 and TRBJ2-3, with D possibly being TRBD2 (5 bases). The germline V and J ends were trimmed by 7 bases and 5 bases, with 17 bases remaining between them. The CDR3 is 14 amino acids. The germline gives CDR1 SGHDT, CDR2 YYEEEE. CDR3 nucleotide sequence: TGTGCCAGCGGCGCGGGTTCCCGGGTAGATACGCAGTATTTT. Its translation is CASGAGSRVDTQYF.

CDR3 region: CASSEEWGTGNHGETQYF. The CDR3 nucleotides are TGTGCCAGCAGTGAAGAATGGGGAACCGGGAACCATGGAGAGACCCAGTACTTC. The chain recombines TRBV6-1 with TRBJ2-5; D is perhaps TRBD2 (5 bases). CDR1 and CDR2 (germline): MNHNS, SASEGT. The CDR3 is 18 amino acids. V lost 1 base, J lost 4 bases, and 22 bases lay in between.

The chain combines TRBV7-9 with TRBJ2-7; 7 nucleotides align to TRBD2. J gave up 3 bases and V 5 bases, and 7 bases lay outside the gene matches. Germline V lookup: CDR1 SEHNR, CDR2 FQNEAQ (reference sequence). CDR3 length: 14 residues. The CDR3 coding sequence is TGTGCCAGCAGCCACCGGGACTATAACTACGAGCAGTACTTC. It encodes CASSHRDYNYEQYF.